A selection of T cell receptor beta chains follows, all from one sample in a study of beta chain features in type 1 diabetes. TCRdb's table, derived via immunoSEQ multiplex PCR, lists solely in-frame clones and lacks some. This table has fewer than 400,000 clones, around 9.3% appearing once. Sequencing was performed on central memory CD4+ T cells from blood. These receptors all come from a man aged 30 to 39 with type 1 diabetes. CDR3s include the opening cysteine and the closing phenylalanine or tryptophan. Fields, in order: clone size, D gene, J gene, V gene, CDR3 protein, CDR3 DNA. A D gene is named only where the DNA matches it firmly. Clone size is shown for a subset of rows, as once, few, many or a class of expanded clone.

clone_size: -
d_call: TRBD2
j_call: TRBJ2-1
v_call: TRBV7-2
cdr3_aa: CASSLGRTSGGENEQFF
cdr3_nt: TGTGCCAGCAGCTTAGGCCGGACTAGCGGGGGGGAGAATGAGCAGTTCTTC

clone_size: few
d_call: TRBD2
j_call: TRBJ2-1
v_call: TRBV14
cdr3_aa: CASSQGLAGRREQFF
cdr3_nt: TGTGCCAGCAGCCAAGGGCTAGCGGGGAGGAGGGAGCAGTTCTTC

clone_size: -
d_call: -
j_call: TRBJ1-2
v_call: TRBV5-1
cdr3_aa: CASSTGQAHGYTF
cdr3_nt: TGCGCCAGCAGCACTGGTCAGGCCCATGGCTACACCTTC

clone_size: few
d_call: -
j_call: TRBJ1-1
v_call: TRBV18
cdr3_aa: CASSQSPRNTEAFF
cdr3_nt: TGTGCCAGCTCACAAAGCCCGAGGAACACTGAAGCTTTCTTT

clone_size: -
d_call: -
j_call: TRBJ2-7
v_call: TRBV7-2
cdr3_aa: CASSPQRGLSSYEQYF
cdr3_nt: TGTGCCAGCAGCCCTCAACGGGGGCTCAGCTCCTACGAGCAGTACTTC

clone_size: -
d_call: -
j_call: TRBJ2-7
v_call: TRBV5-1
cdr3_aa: CASSLDLDNRGHF
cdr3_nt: TGCGCCAGCAGCTTGGACCTGGATAATCGAGGGCACTTC

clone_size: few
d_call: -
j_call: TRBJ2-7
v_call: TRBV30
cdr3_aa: CAWSLVQYEQYF
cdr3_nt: TGTGCCTGGAGTCTCGTCCAATACGAGCAGTACTTC

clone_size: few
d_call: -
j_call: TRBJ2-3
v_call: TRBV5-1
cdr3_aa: CASSLAHGDTQYF
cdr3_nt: TGCGCCAGCAGCCTGGCGCATGGAGATACGCAGTATTTT

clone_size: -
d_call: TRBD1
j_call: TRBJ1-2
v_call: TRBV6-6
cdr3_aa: CASSYAGTGGYGYTF
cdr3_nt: TGTGCCAGCAGTTACGCAGGGACAGGGGGCTATGGCTACACCTTC

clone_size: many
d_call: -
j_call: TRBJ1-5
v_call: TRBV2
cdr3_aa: CASSVREEPQHF
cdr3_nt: TGTGCCAGCAGTGTAAGGGAAGAGCCCCAGCATTTT

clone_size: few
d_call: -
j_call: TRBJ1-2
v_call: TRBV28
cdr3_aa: CASSPRGGSPARYGYTF
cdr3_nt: TGTGCCAGCAGTCCCCGGGGGGGGAGCCCGGCCCGCTATGGCTACACCTTC

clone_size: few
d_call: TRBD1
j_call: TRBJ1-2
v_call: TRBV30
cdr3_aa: CAWGTGWINYGYTF
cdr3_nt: TGTGCCTGGGGGACAGGGTGGATTAACTATGGCTACACCTTC

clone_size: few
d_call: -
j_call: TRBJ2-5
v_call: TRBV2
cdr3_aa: CASGTGEETQYF
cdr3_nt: TGTGCCAGCGGGACGGGGGAAGAGACCCAGTACTTC

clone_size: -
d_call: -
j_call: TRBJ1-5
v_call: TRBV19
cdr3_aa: CASSIRELGSNQPQHF
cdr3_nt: TGTGCCAGTAGTATTCGGGAGCTGGGTTCCAATCAGCCCCAGCATTTT

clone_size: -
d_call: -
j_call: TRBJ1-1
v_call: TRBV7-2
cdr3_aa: CASSLGRTEAFF
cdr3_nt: TGTGCCAGCAGCTTAGGACGGACTGAAGCTTTCTTT

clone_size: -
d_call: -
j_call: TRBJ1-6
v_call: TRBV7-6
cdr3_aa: CASSSSSRPNSPLHF
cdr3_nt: TGTGCCAGCAGCTCCAGTAGCCGACCTAATTCACCCCTCCACTTT

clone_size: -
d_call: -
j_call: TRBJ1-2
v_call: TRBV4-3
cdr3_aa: CASSQDTAGYGYTF
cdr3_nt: TGCGCCAGCAGCCAAGATACCGCGGGGTATGGCTACACCTTC

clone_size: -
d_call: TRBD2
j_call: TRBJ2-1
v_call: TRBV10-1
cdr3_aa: CASSESSGGNNEQFF
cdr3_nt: TGCGCCAGCAGTGAATCTAGCGGGGGTAACAATGAGCAGTTCTTC

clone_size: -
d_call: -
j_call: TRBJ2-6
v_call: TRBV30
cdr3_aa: CAWSGGTPILSGANVLTF
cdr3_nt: TGTGCCTGGAGCGGCGGGACTCCCATCCTCTCTGGGGCCAACGTCCTGACTTTC

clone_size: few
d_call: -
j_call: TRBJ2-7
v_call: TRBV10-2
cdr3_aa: CASSGIQGTAYEQYF
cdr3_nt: TGCGCCAGCAGTGGAATTCAGGGAACCGCCTACGAGCAGTACTTC

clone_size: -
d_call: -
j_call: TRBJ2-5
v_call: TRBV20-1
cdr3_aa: CSVRDAETQYF
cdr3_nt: TGCAGTGTAAGGGATGCGGAGACCCAGTACTTC

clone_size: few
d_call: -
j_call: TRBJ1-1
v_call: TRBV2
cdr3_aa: CADTGGLNTEAFF
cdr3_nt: TGTGCCGACACTGGGGGCCTGAACACTGAAGCTTTCTTT

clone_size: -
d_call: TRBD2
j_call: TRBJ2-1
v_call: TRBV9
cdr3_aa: CASSATTTSGSDNEQFF
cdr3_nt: TGTGCCAGCAGCGCGACCACGACTAGCGGGTCCGACAATGAGCAGTTCTTC

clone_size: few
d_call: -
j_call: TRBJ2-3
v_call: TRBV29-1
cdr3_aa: CSVGSPGVDTQYF
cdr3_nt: TGCAGCGTTGGGTCCCCAGGGGTAGATACGCAGTATTTT

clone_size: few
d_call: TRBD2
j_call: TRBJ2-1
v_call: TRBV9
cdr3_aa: CASSATRTSGGTEQFF
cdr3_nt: TGTGCCAGCAGCGCGACACGGACTAGCGGGGGTACTGAGCAGTTCTTC

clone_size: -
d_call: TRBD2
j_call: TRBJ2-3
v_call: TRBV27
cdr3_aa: CASSLSSSGGITDTQYF
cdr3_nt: TGTGCCAGCAGTTTATCATCTAGCGGGGGGATCACAGATACGCAGTATTTT

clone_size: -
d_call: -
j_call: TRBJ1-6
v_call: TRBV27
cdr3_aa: CASSLEWGPYNSPLHF
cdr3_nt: TGTGCCAGCAGTTTAGAGTGGGGACCGTATAATTCACCCCTCCACTTT

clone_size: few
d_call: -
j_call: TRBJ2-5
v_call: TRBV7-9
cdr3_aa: CASSTLRGQETQYF
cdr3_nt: TGTGCCAGCAGTACTTTACGGGGACAAGAGACCCAGTACTTC

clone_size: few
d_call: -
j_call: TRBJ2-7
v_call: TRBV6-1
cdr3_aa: CASSDTTRDEEQYF
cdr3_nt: TGTGCCAGCAGTGACACGACTCGGGATGAGGAGCAGTACTTC

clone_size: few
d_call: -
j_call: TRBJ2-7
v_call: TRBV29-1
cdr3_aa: CSVSAFLRSYEQYF
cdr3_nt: TGCAGCGTTTCAGCTTTCCTACGATCCTACGAGCAGTACTTC